A selection of T cell receptor beta chains follows, all from one sample in a study of STAT5B mutations in CD4+ large granular lymphocyte leukemia. Sequencing used immunoSEQ multiplex PCR; TCRdb keeps in-frame clones, though not all of them. The sample gives approximately 28,000 clones, 85% to 90% of which show up once; 0.41% is in the top ten. The sample was CD4+ T cells from blood buffy coats. The receptors shown here come from a human donor in good health. Each CDR3 is given with its conserved first and last residue. The D gene is left open where the match is weak. Size tells how often a clone was seen (once, few, many) or the class of an expanded clone, and some rows leave it out.

size	V	J	D	CDR3	DNA
.	TRBV6-6	TRBJ1-2	.	CASRNSGRTPGYTF	TGTGCCAGCAGAAACTCCGGCCGGACCCCTGGCTACACCTTC
.	TRBV7-9	TRBJ1-1	.	CASSLYPEAFF	TGTGCCAGCAGCTTATACCCTGAAGCTTTCTTT
.	TRBV7-2	TRBJ1-1	TRBD1	CASSRAGGAEAFF	TGTGCCAGCAGCCGTGCAGGGGGGGCTGAAGCTTTCTTT
.	TRBV12-2	TRBJ2-7	.	CASRMVERDSYYEQYF	TGTGCAAGTCGCATGGTAGAACGGGACTCCTACTACGAGCAGTACTTC
.	TRBV30	TRBJ1-2	TRBD1	CAWSLTGDGYTF	TGTGCCTGGAGCCTGACAGGGGACGGCTACACCTTC
.	TRBV27	TRBJ2-1	.	CASSPSTVESEQFF	TGTGCCAGCAGTCCCTCTACCGTAGAATCTGAGCAGTTCTTC
.	TRBV29-1	TRBJ2-1	.	CSVAMLADNEQFF	TGCAGCGTTGCCATGCTAGCCGACAATGAGCAGTTCTTC
.	TRBV30	TRBJ1-6	.	CAWSRAESPLHF	TGTGCCTGGAGTAGAGCCGAATCACCCCTCCACTTT
.	TRBV2	TRBJ2-5	.	CASTRDKQETQYF	TGTGCCAGCACCCGGGACAAACAAGAGACCCAGTACTTC
once	TRBV9	TRBJ2-3	.	CASTRWDSTDTQYF	TGTGCCAGCACCAGATGGGACAGCACAGATACGCAGTATTTT
few	TRBV18	TRBJ2-7	.	CASSPAGSLPYEQYF	TGTGCCAGCTCACCAGCCGGGTCCCTGCCCTACGAGCAGTACTTC
once	TRBV19	TRBJ2-6	.	CASGGQESGANVLTF	TGTGCCAGTGGGGGGCAAGAATCTGGGGCCAACGTCCTGACTTTC
.	TRBV27	TRBJ2-7	.	CASSLTGTSEQYF	TGTGCCAGCAGTCTTACCGGGACCTCCGAGCAGTACTTC
.	TRBV25-1	TRBJ2-1	TRBD2	CASSVLAGGYFEQFF	TGTGCCAGCAGTGTCCTAGCGGGAGGGTACTTTGAGCAGTTCTTC
.	TRBV6-5	TRBJ1-1	.	CASSRGLEAFF	TGTGCCAGCAGTCGGGGGCTCGAAGCTTTCTTT
.	TRBV2	TRBJ2-3	.	CASSLRTKPSTDTQYF	TGTGCCAGCAGTCTCAGGACTAAACCTAGCACAGATACGCAGTATTTT
.	TRBV14	TRBJ2-1	TRBD2	CASSQASGVYNEQFF	TGTGCCAGCAGCCAAGCTAGCGGGGTTTACAATGAGCAGTTCTTC
.	TRBV5-4	TRBJ2-7	.	CASTALQGSYEQYF	TGTGCCAGCACCGCTCTCCAAGGGAGCTACGAGCAGTACTTC
.	TRBV29-1	TRBJ1-2	TRBD1	CSVVPPGTGSYGYTF	TGCAGCGTTGTGCCCCCCGGGACAGGGAGCTATGGCTACACCTTC
.	TRBV28	TRBJ2-3	.	CASISGGSTDTQYF	TGTGCCAGCATAAGCGGAGGTAGCACAGATACGCAGTATTTT
.	TRBV4-1	TRBJ1-2	.	CASSQEGRVHGYTF	TGCGCCAGCAGCCAAGAGGGCAGGGTCCACGGCTACACCTTC
.	TRBV28	TRBJ1-1	.	CASSIQAPWTEAFF	TGTGCCAGCAGTATACAGGCCCCGTGGACTGAAGCTTTCTTT
.	TRBV7-8	TRBJ2-5	TRBD2	CASTPAGAGETQYF	TGTGCCAGCACTCCAGCGGGAGCGGGAGAGACCCAGTACTTC
.	TRBV7-3	TRBJ2-1	TRBD2	CASSRLGLASYNEQFF	TGTGCCAGCAGCCGGTTGGGACTAGCTAGTTACAATGAGCAGTTCTTC
.	TRBV21-1	TRBJ2-7	.	CASTKLAGGATEQYF	TGTGCCAGCACCAAACTAGCGGGAGGTGCTACGGAGCAGTACTTC
.	TRBV6-1	TRBJ2-7	TRBD1	CASSRNRGYEQYF	TGTGCCAGCAGCCGCAACAGGGGCTACGAGCAGTACTTC
.	TRBV7-8	TRBJ1-2	.	CASSFRPGSYGYTF	TGTGCCAGCAGCTTCCGACCAGGGAGCTATGGCTACACCTTC
.	TRBV29-1	TRBJ2-1	.	CSVAGNNEQFF	TGCAGCGTTGCGGGTAACAATGAGCAGTTCTTC
.	TRBV30	TRBJ2-7	TRBD2	CAWTQSGTSGGQYF	TGTGCCTGGACCCAGTCCGGGACTAGCGGGGGGCAGTACTTC
.	TRBV6-6	TRBJ2-5	TRBD1	CASSTRTGGQETQYF	TGTGCCAGCAGTACGCGGACAGGGGGCCAAGAGACCCAGTACTTC
.	TRBV6-5	TRBJ1-4	.	CASSLQGSNEKLFF	TGTGCCAGCAGCCTACAGGGATCTAATGAAAAACTGTTTTTT
.	TRBV7-3	TRBJ2-1	TRBD2	CASSLVAGVTYNEQFF	TGTGCCAGCAGCCTCGTAGCGGGAGTTACCTACAATGAGCAGTTCTTC
once	TRBV11-2	TRBJ2-1	.	CASSSRGGGYEQFF	TGTGCCAGCAGCTCGAGGGGGGGAGGCTATGAGCAGTTCTTC
.	TRBV10-3	TRBJ2-3	.	CAISLSTPDTQYF	TGTGCCATCAGTCTTAGTACCCCAGATACGCAGTATTTT
few	TRBV7-9	TRBJ2-7	TRBD1	CASSRDRDVGEQYF	TGTGCCAGCAGCCGGGACAGGGACGTTGGGGAGCAGTACTTC
.	TRBV28	TRBJ1-1	.	CASSPAGTKAFF	TGTGCCAGCAGTCCCGCCGGGACCAAAGCTTTCTTT
.	TRBV9	TRBJ2-1	.	CASSVETYNEQFF	TGTGCCAGCAGCGTAGAAACGTACAATGAGCAGTTCTTC
.	TRBV15	TRBJ2-7	TRBD1	CATSRDLKTGNSYEQYF	TGTGCCACCAGCAGAGATCTTAAGACAGGGAACTCCTACGAGCAGTACTTC
once	TRBV11-2	TRBJ2-1	.	CASSESGTYNEQFF	TGTGCCAGCAGCGAGAGCGGAACCTACAATGAGCAGTTCTTC
.	TRBV7-9	TRBJ2-7	TRBD1	CASSTTGNYEQYF	TGTGCCAGCAGCACGACAGGGAACTACGAGCAGTACTTC
once	TRBV18	TRBJ1-3	.	CASSPPVGDSGNTIYF	TGTGCCAGCTCACCACCGGTGGGGGACTCTGGAAACACCATATATTTT
.	TRBV27	TRBJ2-7	.	CASSWGTFYEQYF	TGTGCCAGCAGCTGGGGGACTTTCTACGAGCAGTACTTC